The 16 T cell receptor beta chains below all came from one sample that was sequenced in a study of T cell responses to AZD1222 COVID-19 vaccine. Sequencing used immunoSEQ multiplex PCR; TCRdb keeps in-frame clones, though not all of them. The sample contains 90,000 to 110,000 clones, 88% of which appear only once. Source: peripheral blood, taken on day 0 of MenACWY control vaccination. The source is an adult in good health.

In its sample, this clone was seen once. This chain links TRBV11-2 with TRBJ2-7; D might be TRBD1 (6 bases). Deletions cut 1 base from V and 2 bases from J, with 9 bases between. The CDR3 is made up of 14 amino acids. CDR1 is SGHAT, CDR2 FQNNGV, per germline. The CDR3 sequence is CASSLAGVTYEQYF. The CDR3 coding sequence is TGTGCCAGCAGCTTAGCAGGGGTCACCTACGAGCAGTACTTC.

The chain joins TRBV6-5 to TRBJ2-2; TRBD1 agrees at 10 bases. V lost 6 bases to trimming and J lost 4 bases; unmatched junction nucleotides: 5. The germline V gene has CDR1 MNHEY and CDR2 SVGAGI. The length of the CDR3 is 15 residues. The CDR3 reads CASRTGTGVTGELFF. The CDR3 coding sequence is TGTGCCAGCAGAACCGGGACAGGGGTCACCGGGGAGCTGTTTTTT.

The chain carries TRBV27 and TRBJ1-5; 9 bases agree with TRBD1. V lost 6 bases to trimming and J lost 5 bases; unmatched junction nucleotides: 5. From germline, CDR1 is MNHEY and CDR2 SMNVEV (reference sequence). The CDR3 sequence is 14 residues long. The CDR3 loop is CASRETGGDQPQHF. In DNA, the CDR3 is TGTGCCAGCAGGGAGACAGGGGGGGATCAGCCCCAGCATTTT.

J is TRBJ2-5 and V is TRBV7-2, with D perhaps TRBD1 (5 bases). The CDR3 sequence is 14 residues long. Trimming took off 0 bases at V and 1 base at J, with 6 bases between the two ends. The germline V gene encodes CDR1 SGHTA and CDR2 FQGNSA. The CDR3: CASSLARGQETQYF. Here the CDR3 DNA reads TGTGCCAGCAGCTTAGCTAGGGGCCAAGAGACCCAGTACTTC.

This clone appeared a single time. The chain uses TRBV11-1 and TRBJ1-1; D gene unclear. CDR3 length equals 12 residues. In germline, CDR1 is SGHAT, CDR2 FQDESV (reference sequence). V lost 6 bases, J lost 7 bases, and 12 bases lay in between. This CDR3 reads CASSLGRYEAFF. The CDR3 region has the DNA TGTGCCAGCAGTCTGGGCAGATATGAAGCTTTCTTT.

J is TRBJ2-7 and V is TRBV28; 8 nucleotides align to TRBD1. The CDR3 totals 12 residues. V was clipped by 7 bases and J by 3 bases; unmatched bases: 2. The germline CDR1 and CDR2 sequences are MDHEN and SYDVKM. The CDR3 reads CASKGQVYEQYF. CDR3 sequence (DNA): TGTGCCAGCAAGGGACAGGTCTACGAGCAGTACTTC.

The chain links TRBV5-1 to TRBJ2-3, with TRBD2 matching over 7 bases. Looked up from germline, CDR1 is SGHRS and CDR2 is YFSETQ. The CDR3 is 14 amino acids. V lost 4 bases to trimming and J lost 2 bases; unmatched junction nucleotides: 4. The CDR3 protein is CASSESGATDTQYF. For the CDR3, the DNA is TGCGCCAGCAGCGAGAGCGGGGCCACAGATACGCAGTATTTT.

This clone was seen a handful of times. This chain connects TRBV24-1 to TRBJ2-3; 14 bases map to TRBD2. The CDR3 runs to 16 residues. Looked up from germline, CDR1 is KGHDR and CDR2 is SFDVKD. J was trimmed by 4 bases and V by 5 bases; bases with no gene match: 4. The CDR3: CATSGGTSGRADTQYF. DNA of the CDR3: TGTGCCACCAGTGGGGGGACTAGCGGGAGAGCAGATACGCAGTATTTT.

V and J are TRBV3-1 (or the pseudogene TRBV3-2) and TRBJ1-4, with D unresolved. V was clipped by 4 bases and J by 2 bases, with 11 bases between them. Per germline, CDR1 LGHDT and CDR2 YNNKEL (reference sequence). CDR3 size: 15 residues. The CDR3 loop is CASSPPRYTNEKLFF. The DNA of the CDR3 is TGTGCCAGCAGCCCTCCTAGGTACACTAATGAAAAACTGTTTTTT.

J is TRBJ2-5 and V is TRBV7-8; weak D call: TRBD2 (6 bases). Germline V gene data show CDR1 as SGHVS and CDR2 as FQNEAQ. Trimming shortened V by 0 bases and J by 2 bases, and 13 bases separated the two germline ends. This CDR3 has 16 residues. Here the CDR3 reads CASSLARDWGQETQYF. The CDR3, as DNA: TGTGCCAGCAGCTTAGCCCGGGACTGGGGGCAAGAGACCCAGTACTTC.

This chain uses TRBV5-1 with TRBJ2-1; 9 bases match TRBD1. Germline-derived CDR1 and CDR2 are SGHRS and YFSETQ. CDR3 length: 14 amino acids. The J segment lost 8 bases and the V segment lost 4 bases, leaving 7 bases of the junction unmatched. This CDR3 reads CASSGTGGLDEQFF. The CDR3 DNA is TGCGCCAGCAGCGGTACAGGGGGCTTGGATGAGCAGTTCTTC.

This sequence joins TRBV7-9 and TRBJ1-3; unclear D gene. There are 14 residues in the CDR3. V was shortened by 6 bases and J by 3 bases, with 12 bases between the two germline ends. Germline CDR1 and CDR2: SEHNR and FQNEAQ (reference sequence). The chain's CDR3 is CASSYGDGGNTIYF. The DNA of the CDR3 is TGTGCCAGCAGTTATGGTGATGGTGGAAACACCATATATTTT.

This rearrangement joins TRBV28 to TRBJ1-4; D is unclear. The CDR3 extends over 12 amino acids. Germline CDR1 and CDR2: MDHEN and SYDVKM. V shed 10 bases and J shed 7 bases, with 13 bases lying between them. In DNA form, the CDR3 reads TGTGCCACCGACCGGACGGGTGAAAAACTGTTTTTT. As protein: CATDRTGEKLFF.

V and J are TRBV12-3 or TRBV12-4 and TRBJ2-7; D call uncertain. Trimming removed 7 bases at V and 5 bases at J, with 9 bases between. CDR3 size: 11 residues. DNA for the CDR3: TGTGCCAGCAACCCTGGACACGAGCAGTACTTC. Amino acids: CASNPGHEQYF.

The chain links TRBV2 to TRBJ2-5; D is undetermined. The CDR3 contains 13 residues. The ends were cut back, 4 bases at V and 5 bases at J, with 11 bases in the middle. Germline V gene data show CDR1 as SNHLY and CDR2 as FYNNEI. This CDR3 is CASSVLEGETQYF. CDR3 DNA sequence: TGTGCCAGCAGTGTTCTGGAAGGGGAGACCCAGTACTTC. Full variable domain (remainder filled in from reference TRBV2 and TRBJ2-5): EPEVTQTPSHQVTQMGQEVILRCVPISNHLYFYWYRQILGQKVEFLVSFYNNEISEKSEIFDDQFSVERPDGSNFTLKIRSTKLEDSAMYFCASSVLEGETQYFGPGTRLLVL.

This clone was recorded a few times. CDR3 sequence (DNA): TGCGCCAGCAGCTTGGGGGGTGGTGCCTATAATTCACCCCTCCACTTT. It codes for CASSLGGGAYNSPLHF. The chain couples TRBV5-1 to TRBJ1-6; D ambiguous. From germline, CDR1 is SGHRS and CDR2 YFSETQ. With 0 bases removed from V and 2 bases from J, the gap between germline ends came to 9 bases. This CDR3 contains 16 residues.